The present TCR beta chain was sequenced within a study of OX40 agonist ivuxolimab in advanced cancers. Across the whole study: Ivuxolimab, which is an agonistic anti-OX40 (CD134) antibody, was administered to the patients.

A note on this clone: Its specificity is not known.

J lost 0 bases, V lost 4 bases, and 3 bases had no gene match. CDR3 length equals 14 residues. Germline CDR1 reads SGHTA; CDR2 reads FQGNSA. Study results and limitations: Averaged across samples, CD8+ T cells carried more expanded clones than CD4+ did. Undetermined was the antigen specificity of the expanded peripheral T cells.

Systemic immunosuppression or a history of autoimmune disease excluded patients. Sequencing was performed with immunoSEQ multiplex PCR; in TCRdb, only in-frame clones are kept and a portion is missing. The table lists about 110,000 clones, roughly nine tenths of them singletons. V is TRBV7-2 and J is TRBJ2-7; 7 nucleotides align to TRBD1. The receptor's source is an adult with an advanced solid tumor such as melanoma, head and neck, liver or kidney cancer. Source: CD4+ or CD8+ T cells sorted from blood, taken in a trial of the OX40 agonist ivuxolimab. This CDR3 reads CASSWDSSSYEQYF. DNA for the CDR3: TGTGCCAGCAGCTGGGACAGTAGCTCCTACGAGCAGTACTTC.